The present entry profiles one T cell receptor beta chain with its context. Its antigen is not identified. The sample belongs to a study of identical twins. Findings and caveats of the study: Diverse VJ usage suggested most zero-insertion clonotypes were not invariant T cells.

From the 5' RACE reads, TCRdb called clonotypes with MiXCR, one entry per CDR3 protein. The sample holds roughly 1.6 million distinct CDR3 sequences, less than 40% seen once. Donors were all healthy Caucasians. The CDR3 spans 14 residues. CDR1 and CDR2 (germline): MNHNS, SASEGT. Sequenced input: cord blood. J is TRBJ2-4 and V is TRBV6-1; D may be TRBD1 (5 bases). The closer fit of TRBJ2-7 to the DNA end suggests the J call may be wrong. The sequence derives from a newborn girl in good health. This CDR3 is CASSEIWGAYEQYF. CDR3 DNA: TGTGCCAGCAGTGAAATCTGGGGCGCCTACGAGCAGTACTTC.